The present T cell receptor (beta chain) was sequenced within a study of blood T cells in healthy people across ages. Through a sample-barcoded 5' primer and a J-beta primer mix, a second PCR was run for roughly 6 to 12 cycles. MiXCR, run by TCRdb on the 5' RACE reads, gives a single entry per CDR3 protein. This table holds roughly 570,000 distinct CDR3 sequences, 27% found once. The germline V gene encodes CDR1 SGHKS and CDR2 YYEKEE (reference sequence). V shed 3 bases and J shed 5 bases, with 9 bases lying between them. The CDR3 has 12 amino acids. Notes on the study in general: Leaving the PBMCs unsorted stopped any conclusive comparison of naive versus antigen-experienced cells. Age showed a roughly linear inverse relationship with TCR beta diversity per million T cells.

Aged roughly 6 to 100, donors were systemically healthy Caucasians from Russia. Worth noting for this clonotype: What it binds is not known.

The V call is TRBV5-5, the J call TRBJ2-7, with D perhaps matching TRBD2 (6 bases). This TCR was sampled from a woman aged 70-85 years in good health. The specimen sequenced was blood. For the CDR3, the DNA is TGTGCCAGCAGCTGGGGGGTCGACGAGCAGTACTTC. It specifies CASSWGVDEQYF.